These T cell receptor beta chains were read from a single sample in a study of T cells in localized non-small cell lung cancer. Sequenced by immunoSEQ multiplex PCR; TCRdb stores in-frame clones only, minus some. The data contain around 54,000 clones, roughly 88% of them singletons. The sample consisted of peripheral blood, taken before any cancer treatment. All receptors derive from a male donor aged 60 or over with stage III squamous cell lung carcinoma. Both conserved end residues are part of each CDR3. The D gene is left open where the match is weak. Only some rows state a clone size, as once, few, many or a class for expanded clones.

V,J,size,D,DNA,CDR3
TRBV9,TRBJ1-1,once,TRBD1,TGTGCCAGCAGCGTAACCCAGGGGGCCGGGACTGAAGCTTTCTTT,CASSVTQGAGTEAFF
TRBV6-1,TRBJ1-1,few,NA,TGTGCCAGCAGTGATAACTCACAGGGCGGCCCTGAAGCTTTCTTT,CASSDNSQGGPEAFF
TRBV5-4,TRBJ2-1,once,NA,TGTGCCAGCAGCTTGGTACTAGCAAATGAGCAGTTCTTC,CASSLVLANEQFF
TRBV13,TRBJ2-7,NA,TRBD2,TGTGCCAGCAGCTTACCTAGCGGGGGGGTATACGAGCAGTACTTC,CASSLPSGGVYEQYF
TRBV6-1,TRBJ1-5,once,NA,TGTGCCAGCAGTAAGGTTATCAATCAGCCCCAGCATTTT,CASSKVINQPQHF
TRBV19,TRBJ1-1,NA,NA,TGTGCCAGTAGTATCTTGGGGAACACTGAAGCTTTCTTT,CASSILGNTEAFF
TRBV9,TRBJ2-1,NA,TRBD2,TGTGCCAGCAGCGAGACTAGCGGTTCCTACAATGAGCAGTTCTTC,CASSETSGSYNEQFF
TRBV7-2,TRBJ1-2,NA,NA,TGTGCCAGCAGCCCAGGGAGAGCTCAAGGCTACACCTTC,CASSPGRAQGYTF
TRBV7-8,TRBJ1-5,NA,NA,TGTGCCAGCACCCTGATAGGTACACAGAAATATAGCAATCAGCCCCAGCATTTT,CASTLIGTQKYSNQPQHF
TRBV5-4,TRBJ2-1,NA,NA,TGTGCCAGCAGCTTAAGCAGGGCGGTCTACAATGAGCAGTTCTTC,CASSLSRAVYNEQFF
TRBV5-6,TRBJ2-2,once,TRBD1,TGTGCCAGCAGCTTGGTCGCAGGGGGAACCGGGGAGCTGTTTTTT,CASSLVAGGTGELFF